The clone carrying this TCR beta chain has just a few counts. Its antigen is undetermined. The donors, all healthy, were Caucasians living in Russia, aged about 6 to 95. The sample, around 10 milliliters of peripheral blood, was drawn from each donor. These data belong to a study of blood T cells in healthy people across ages. The study, taken as a whole, reports: The study found more naive CD4+ cells and higher diversity in long-lived than aged donors.

Germline V CDR1 and CDR2: DFQATT, SNEGSKA (reference sequence). The CDR3 loop spans 13 amino acids. V shed 6 bases and J shed 4 bases, with 15 bases lying between them. The use of a sample-barcoded 5' primer and a J-beta primer mix characterized a second PCR of roughly 6 to 11 cycles. TCRdb reprocessed the 5' RACE reads via MiXCR and lists one record per CDR3 protein. The profile shows about 1,600,000 distinct CDR3 sequences, around two fifths of them singletons. Sequencing was carried out using blood. This receptor was identified in a woman between 18 and 29 years old in good health. The V call is TRBV20-1, the J call TRBJ1-2; no clear D. In DNA form, the CDR3 reads TGCAGTGCCAGCGCTAGGGTCTTCTATGGCTACACCTTC. Amino acid sequence: CSASARVFYGYTF.